This is a list of T cell receptor beta chains from one sample in a study of cytomegalovirus exposure and HLA in healthy donors. Sequenced by immunoSEQ multiplex PCR; TCRdb stores in-frame clones only, minus some. In total, the table holds 70,000 or so clones. The sample was PBMCs. These TCRs come from a man in his forties in good health and CMV-seronegative. The CDR3 runs from the conserved cysteine through the conserved F or W. D genes are given only for firm matches. Clone size is not always given. Where it is, it says once, few, many or a class for expanded clones.

TRBV6-6	NA	NA	TRBJ1-1	CASSPIMTASTEAFF	TGTGCCAGCAGTCCTATAATGACAGCCTCCACTGAAGCTTTCTTT
TRBV5-1	NA	NA	TRBJ1-2	CASSPREGVHGYTF	TGCGCCAGCAGCCCCCGGGAGGGGGTACATGGCTACACCTTC
TRBV25-1	NA	NA	TRBJ2-7	CASRGQGYEQYF	TGTGCCAGCCGAGGCCAGGGCTACGAGCAGTACTTC
TRBV6-5	TRBD1	NA	TRBJ1-4	CATGSGQGFEKLFF	TGTGCCACCGGCTCGGGACAGGGTTTTGAAAAACTGTTTTTT
TRBV6-1	TRBD1	NA	TRBJ2-7	CAGAPGQGPYEQYF	TGTGCCGGGGCACCGGGACAGGGGCCCTACGAGCAGTACTTC
TRBV29-1	TRBD1	NA	TRBJ2-7	CSISGTGNYEQYF	TGCAGCATATCCGGGACAGGGAACTACGAGCAGTACTTC
TRBV7-2	TRBD2	NA	TRBJ2-3	CASSLARTSLDTQYF	TGTGCCAGCAGCTTAGCCCGGACTAGCTTAGATACGCAGTATTTT
TRBV7-2	TRBD1	NA	TRBJ1-5	CASSPGQGSSNQPQHF	TGTGCCAGCAGCCCGGGACAGGGTTCGAGCAATCAGCCCCAGCATTTT
TRBV6-1	NA	NA	TRBJ2-1	CASSGTAISYNEQFF	TGTGCCAGCAGTGGTACAGCAATCTCCTACAATGAGCAGTTCTTC
TRBV6-5	TRBD1	NA	TRBJ2-1	CASWDRGVEQFF	TGTGCCAGTTGGGACAGGGGAGTTGAGCAGTTCTTC
TRBV10-1	NA	NA	TRBJ1-1	CASSVSRQVRAEAFF	TGCGCCAGCAGTGTCTCCCGGCAGGTCAGGGCGGAAGCTTTCTTT
TRBV28	TRBD1	NA	TRBJ2-4	CASSGDSKNIQYF	TGTGCCAGCAGCGGGGACAGCAAAAACATTCAGTACTTC
TRBV9	NA	NA	TRBJ1-2	CASSETGGNGYGYTF	TGTGCCAGCAGCGAAACGGGGGGAAATGGGTATGGCTACACCTTC
TRBV30	NA	NA	TRBJ1-2	CAWTPPGRGEFYGYTF	TGTGCCTGGACCCCGCCGGGCAGGGGCGAGTTCTATGGCTACACCTTC
TRBV5-4	NA	NA	TRBJ2-3	CASSSRDGPRDTQYF	TGTGCCAGCAGCTCGCGGGACGGCCCAAGGGATACGCAGTATTTT
TRBV5-1	TRBD1	NA	TRBJ2-1	CASSLSGQGFNEQFF	TGCGCCAGCAGCTTGTCGGGACAGGGGTTCAATGAGCAGTTCTTC
TRBV19	NA	NA	TRBJ2-7	CASSISASSYEQYF	TGTGCCAGTAGTATCTCAGCGTCCTCCTACGAGCAGTACTTC
TRBV4-1	TRBD2	NA	TRBJ2-7	CASSQDPSGGNYEQYF	TGCGCCAGCAGCCAGGATCCAAGCGGGGGCAACTACGAGCAGTACTTC
TRBV11-1	NA	NA	TRBJ1-2	CASSLNAGHYGYTF	TGTGCCAGCAGCTTAAATGCAGGGCACTATGGCTACACCTTC
TRBV5-1	NA	NA	TRBJ2-3	CASSSSGGRDTQYF	TGCGCCAGCAGCTCGTCGGGGGGCAGAGATACGCAGTATTTT
TRBV7-8	NA	NA	TRBJ1-3	CASSLVYSSGNTIYF	TGTGCCAGCAGCTTAGTATACAGCTCTGGAAACACCATATATTTT
TRBV30	NA	NA	TRBJ1-5	CAWSRTSRDQPQHF	TGTGCCTGGAGCAGGACGTCCAGGGATCAGCCCCAGCATTTT
TRBV28	NA	NA	TRBJ1-1	CASSLVAGNTEAFF	TGTGCCAGCAGTTTAGTCGCAGGGAACACTGAAGCTTTCTTT
TRBV7-2	NA	NA	TRBJ1-2	CASSLRPQGGYTF	TGTGCCAGCAGCTTACGTCCCCAGGGCGGCTACACCTTC
TRBV28	NA	NA	TRBJ2-5	CASSPSNGLKETQYF	TGTGCCAGCAGTCCTAGTAATGGACTGAAAGAGACCCAGTACTTC
TRBV15	NA	NA	TRBJ1-1	CATSRDRGGRTEAFF	TGTGCCACCAGCAGAGATCGGGGGGGGAGGACTGAAGCTTTCTTT
TRBV27	TRBD1	NA	TRBJ1-5	CASRETGTGYNRQPQHF	TGTGCCAGCAGAGAAACCGGGACAGGGTATAATCGTCAGCCCCAGCATTTT
TRBV9	NA	NA	TRBJ1-2	CASSGSGSDYGYTF	TGTGCCAGCAGCGGATCAGGGTCTGACTATGGCTACACCTTC
TRBV28	NA	NA	TRBJ2-2	CASTRRGANTGELFF	TGTGCCAGCACCAGAAGGGGTGCGAACACCGGGGAGCTGTTTTTT
TRBV19	NA	NA	TRBJ1-4	CASSRILPGLATNEKLFF	TGTGCCAGTAGTAGAATACTTCCGGGACTAGCAACTAATGAAAAACTGTTTTTT
TRBV14	NA	NA	TRBJ1-2	CASSQSAYGEGYTF	TGTGCCAGCAGCCAGTCGGCTTACGGGGAAGGCTACACCTTC
TRBV19	TRBD1	NA	TRBJ1-2	CASTTTTDRAYGYTF	TGTGCCAGTACTACCACCACGGACAGGGCCTATGGCTACACCTTC
TRBV28	NA	NA	TRBJ1-6	CASRWGREYLPLHF	TGTGCCAGCAGGTGGGGCAGAGAGTATTTGCCCCTCCACTTT
TRBV27	TRBD2	NA	TRBJ2-7	CASSRPSGRVSGEQYF	TGTGCCAGCAGTCGCCCTAGCGGGAGAGTTTCGGGCGAGCAGTACTTC
TRBV27	TRBD1	NA	TRBJ1-5	CASSGGDSNQPQHF	TGTGCCAGCTCAGGGGGCGATAGCAATCAGCCCCAGCATTTT
TRBV7-2	TRBD1	NA	TRBJ2-7	CASSLRQGGWYEQYF	TGTGCCAGCAGCCTTCGACAGGGGGGATGGTACGAGCAGTACTTC
TRBV19	NA	NA	TRBJ2-1	CASSILAYNEQFF	TGTGCCAGTAGTATACTAGCGTACAATGAGCAGTTCTTC
TRBV2	NA	NA	TRBJ1-5	CASRRESQQPQHF	TGTGCCAGCCGGAGGGAATCACAGCAGCCCCAGCATTTT
TRBV6-5	NA	NA	TRBJ1-5	CASSSFGGSNQPQHF	TGTGCCAGCTCCTCTTTTGGAGGGAGCAATCAGCCCCAGCATTTT
TRBV15	NA	NA	TRBJ2-5	CATSRAGETQYF	TGTGCCACCAGCAGAGCGGGGGAGACCCAGTACTTC
TRBV5-5	TRBD2	medium-sized	TRBJ2-3	CASSLRDYTDTQYF	TGTGCCAGCAGCTTGAGGGACTACACAGATACGCAGTATTTT
TRBV6-1	NA	NA	TRBJ1-5	CASSEAIRTNQPQHF	TGTGCCAGCAGTGAAGCTATCAGGACAAATCAGCCCCAGCATTTT
TRBV7-9	TRBD1	NA	TRBJ2-2	CASSQGQGSAGELFF	TGTGCCAGCAGCCAGGGACAGGGTTCTGCCGGGGAGCTGTTTTTT
TRBV5-1	TRBD1	NA	TRBJ2-5	CASSLGTITGGAGMETQYF	TGCGCCAGCAGCTTGGGCACTATAACAGGGGGCGCCGGAATGGAGACCCAGTACTTC
TRBV9	NA	NA	TRBJ2-3	CASSVDLGFQYF	TGTGCCAGCAGCGTAGATCTGGGCTTCCAGTATTTT
TRBV10-3	TRBD1	NA	TRBJ1-5	CAISQGTGMGRGNQPQHF	TGTGCCATCAGCCAAGGGACAGGGATGGGCCGAGGCAATCAGCCCCAGCATTTT
TRBV6-5	TRBD2	NA	TRBJ2-7	CASGLAGSYEQYF	TGTGCCAGCGGGCTAGCGGGAAGTTACGAGCAGTACTTC
TRBV4-2	NA	NA	TRBJ1-1	CASRPDQGGTEAFF	TGTGCCAGCAGACCTGACCAGGGAGGAACTGAAGCTTTCTTT
TRBV5-6	TRBD2	NA	TRBJ2-5	CASSQLLAGVEETQYF	TGTGCCAGCAGCCAATTGCTAGCGGGAGTCGAGGAGACCCAGTACTTC
TRBV28	NA	NA	TRBJ1-1	CATLSPGGGLEAFF	TGTGCCACACTCTCCCCCGGGGGGGGTCTTGAAGCTTTCTTT
TRBV18	NA	NA	TRBJ2-7	CASSRLGGASYEQYF	TGTGCCAGCTCCCGTTTAGGGGGGGCCTCCTACGAGCAGTACTTC